This T cell receptor beta chain was sequenced for a study of T cell responses to AZD1222 COVID-19 vaccine. The repertoire was sequenced with immunoSEQ multiplex PCR; TCRdb's copy has only in-frame clones and lacks some. This sample carries around 150,000 clones, just under 95% of them seen once, and the ten largest clones take about 6.7%. V was trimmed by 0 bases and J by 8 bases, leaving 11 bases between them. Germline loops: CDR1 SGHRS, CDR2 YFSETQ. This CDR3 has 13 residues. The sequence was collected from an adult who received the AZD1222 COVID-19 vaccine. The gene calls are TRBV5-1 and TRBJ1-2; the D is unclear. The specimen comprised peripheral blood, sampled 28 days after the second AZD1222 dose. CDR3 bases: TGCGCCAGCAGCTTGGACAACCACCTGGGCTACACCTTC. It is translated as CASSLDNHLGYTF.